Listed below are T cell receptor beta chains from one sample, sequenced in a study of control samples from healthy donors and cancer patients. Only in-frame clones appear in the TCRdb table, and some are missing; sequencing was by immunoSEQ multiplex PCR. The sample holds roughly 130,000 clones, roughly 90% seen once. Sequencing was performed on blood. Receptors originate from a man between 18 and 29 years old in good health. Each CDR3 is given with its conserved first and last residue. Fields, in order: V gene, J gene, clone size, D gene, CDR3 DNA, CDR3 protein. A D gene is named only where the DNA matches it firmly. Clone size is shown for a subset of rows, as once, few, many or a class of expanded clone.

v_gene: TRBV7-9; j_gene: TRBJ2-3; abundance: .; d_gene: .; CDR3nt: TGTGCCAGCAGTCCCGAGGGCCTGGGGGGTACAGATACGCAGTATTTT; CDR3aa: CASSPEGLGGTDTQYF
v_gene: TRBV11-3; j_gene: TRBJ2-3; abundance: .; d_gene: TRBD2; CDR3nt: TGTGCCAGCAGCTCGCCCCAAGCAGCGGGGGGATCAGATACGCAGTATTTT; CDR3aa: CASSSPQAAGGSDTQYF
v_gene: TRBV7-6; j_gene: TRBJ2-1; abundance: .; d_gene: TRBD2; CDR3nt: TGTGCCAGCAGCTTAAGTATAAAGGGGACTAGCGGGAGGGTTTACAATGAGCAGTTCTTC; CDR3aa: CASSLSIKGTSGRVYNEQFF
v_gene: TRBV28; j_gene: TRBJ1-2; abundance: .; d_gene: .; CDR3nt: TGTGCCAGCAGTTTGCGACGGATAAACTATGGCTACACCTTC; CDR3aa: CASSLRRINYGYTF
v_gene: TRBV11-2; j_gene: TRBJ1-1; abundance: .; d_gene: .; CDR3nt: TGTGCCAGCAGCTCACATCGGGAGGGCACTGAAGCTTTCTTT; CDR3aa: CASSSHREGTEAFF
v_gene: TRBV15; j_gene: TRBJ2-2; abundance: .; d_gene: .; CDR3nt: TGTGCCACCAGCAGAGATGTTTACGGGGAGCTGTTTTTT; CDR3aa: CATSRDVYGELFF
v_gene: TRBV18; j_gene: TRBJ1-1; abundance: .; d_gene: .; CDR3nt: TGTGCCAGCCAAATAACGGTCGGGGGGGCCGGGAACACTGAAGCTTTCTTT; CDR3aa: CASQITVGGAGNTEAFF
v_gene: TRBV14; j_gene: TRBJ2-1; abundance: .; d_gene: .; CDR3nt: TGTGCCAGCAGCTACCCCAGGGGAGAGGGTTACAATGAGCAGTTCTTC; CDR3aa: CASSYPRGEGYNEQFF
v_gene: TRBV12-3/TRBV12-4; j_gene: TRBJ1-2; abundance: .; d_gene: .; CDR3nt: TGTGCCAGCAGTTTAAGGGGGGCGTCAGGCTACACCTTC; CDR3aa: CASSLRGASGYTF
v_gene: TRBV29-1; j_gene: TRBJ1-1; abundance: .; d_gene: TRBD1; CDR3nt: TGCAGCGTCCGGGCAGGGGGCGTAGGAGCTTTCTTT; CDR3aa: CSVRAGGVGAFF
v_gene: TRBV19; j_gene: TRBJ1-5; abundance: .; d_gene: .; CDR3nt: TGTGCCAGTACCTCACCCGGGAAGGGGTCTGGGCCCCAGCATTTT; CDR3aa: CASTSPGKGSGPQHF
v_gene: TRBV6-5; j_gene: TRBJ2-3; abundance: .; d_gene: TRBD1; CDR3nt: TGTGCCAGCAGTTACTTGGGGACAGGGCCCTTGGGTACGCAGTATTTT; CDR3aa: CASSYLGTGPLGTQYF
v_gene: TRBV19; j_gene: TRBJ1-4; abundance: few; d_gene: .; CDR3nt: TGTGCCAGTAGTCTGGGGACGGCCCCTGAAAAACTGTTTTTT; CDR3aa: CASSLGTAPEKLFF
v_gene: TRBV27; j_gene: TRBJ1-5; abundance: .; d_gene: .; CDR3nt: TGTGCCAGCAGTTTACAATATAGCAATCAGCCCCAGCATTTT; CDR3aa: CASSLQYSNQPQHF
v_gene: TRBV30; j_gene: TRBJ2-7; abundance: .; d_gene: .; CDR3nt: TGTGCCTGGATGGTATCCTACGAGCAGTACTTC; CDR3aa: CAWMVSYEQYF
v_gene: TRBV3-1/TRBV3-2; j_gene: TRBJ2-1; abundance: few; d_gene: .; CDR3nt: TGTGCCAGCAGCCAAGATACTAGCCCGTGGAATGAGCAGTTCTTC; CDR3aa: CASSQDTSPWNEQFF
v_gene: TRBV12-3/TRBV12-4; j_gene: TRBJ1-1; abundance: .; d_gene: .; CDR3nt: TGTGCCAGTGGGGGGTACACTGAAGCTTTCTTT; CDR3aa: CASGGYTEAFF
v_gene: TRBV3-1/TRBV3-2; j_gene: TRBJ2-1; abundance: .; d_gene: .; CDR3nt: TGTGCCAGCAGCCTTCGGGCCACCTACAATGAGCAGTTCTTC; CDR3aa: CASSLRATYNEQFF
v_gene: TRBV13; j_gene: TRBJ2-3; abundance: .; d_gene: .; CDR3nt: TGTGCCAGCAGCCCCGGAACCTCAGATACGCAGTATTTT; CDR3aa: CASSPGTSDTQYF
v_gene: TRBV2; j_gene: TRBJ2-7; abundance: .; d_gene: TRBD2; CDR3nt: TGTGCCAGCAGTGAGGCTAGCGGGGATTACGAGCAGTACTTC; CDR3aa: CASSEASGDYEQYF
v_gene: TRBV7-3; j_gene: TRBJ2-7; abundance: .; d_gene: .; CDR3nt: TGTGCCAGCAGCTCAAGACAGGGAGGCGAGCAGTACTTC; CDR3aa: CASSSRQGGEQYF
v_gene: TRBV5-1; j_gene: TRBJ1-1; abundance: once; d_gene: TRBD1; CDR3nt: TGCGCCAGCAGCCTGACCGGGACAGAGAACACTGAAGCTTTCTTT; CDR3aa: CASSLTGTENTEAFF
v_gene: TRBV9; j_gene: TRBJ2-2; abundance: .; d_gene: .; CDR3nt: TGTGCCAGCAGCGTAGACGGTCGAGGCACCGGGGAGCTGTTTTTT; CDR3aa: CASSVDGRGTGELFF
v_gene: TRBV6-5; j_gene: TRBJ1-1; abundance: .; d_gene: .; CDR3nt: TGTGCCAGCAGTTTATACCGGGTTTACACTGAAGCTTTCTTT; CDR3aa: CASSLYRVYTEAFF
v_gene: TRBV7-9; j_gene: TRBJ2-3; abundance: .; d_gene: .; CDR3nt: TGTGCCAGCAGCCCAATTTTCAGAGATACGCAGTATTTT; CDR3aa: CASSPIFRDTQYF
v_gene: TRBV7-2; j_gene: TRBJ2-3; abundance: once; d_gene: TRBD2; CDR3nt: TGTGCCAGCAGCTCCGTCCCGGGACTAGCGGGAGGGCCGATAGATACGCAGTATTTT; CDR3aa: CASSSVPGLAGGPIDTQYF
v_gene: TRBV5-1; j_gene: TRBJ2-7; abundance: .; d_gene: .; CDR3nt: TGCGCCAGCAGCTTGGGGGGCAAGCCCTACGAGCAGTACTTC; CDR3aa: CASSLGGKPYEQYF
v_gene: TRBV11-1; j_gene: TRBJ1-5; abundance: .; d_gene: .; CDR3nt: TGTGCCAGCAGCCAAGGTCAAGATCAGCCCCAGCATTTT; CDR3aa: CASSQGQDQPQHF
v_gene: TRBV9; j_gene: TRBJ2-3; abundance: .; d_gene: TRBD2; CDR3nt: TGTGCCAGCAGCTTTAGCGGGAGAAACACAGATACGCAGTATTTT; CDR3aa: CASSFSGRNTDTQYF
v_gene: TRBV7-3; j_gene: TRBJ2-2; abundance: .; d_gene: .; CDR3nt: TGTGCCAGCAGCCTAGCGTGGGGAGGGGAGCTGTTTTTT; CDR3aa: CASSLAWGGELFF
v_gene: TRBV7-2; j_gene: TRBJ2-3; abundance: once; d_gene: TRBD2; CDR3nt: TGTGCCAGCAGCACAAAACTAGCGGGAGCGGGAGATACGCAGTATTTT; CDR3aa: CASSTKLAGAGDTQYF
v_gene: TRBV2; j_gene: TRBJ1-5; abundance: once; d_gene: TRBD1; CDR3nt: TGTGCCAGCAGTCTACAGGGGTCGAGGCAGCCCCAGCATTTT; CDR3aa: CASSLQGSRQPQHF
v_gene: TRBV27; j_gene: TRBJ2-5; abundance: .; d_gene: .; CDR3nt: TGTGCCAGCAGTTTCGGGACGGGGCAAGAGACCCAGTACTTC; CDR3aa: CASSFGTGQETQYF
v_gene: TRBV9; j_gene: TRBJ1-6; abundance: .; d_gene: TRBD1; CDR3nt: TGTGCCAGCAGCGTGGACGGGACAGCAAATTCACCCCTCCACTTT; CDR3aa: CASSVDGTANSPLHF
v_gene: TRBV27; j_gene: TRBJ2-3; abundance: .; d_gene: TRBD2; CDR3nt: TGTGCCAGCAGTAAGGGACTAGCGGGGGGGAGGGATACGCAGTATTTT; CDR3aa: CASSKGLAGGRDTQYF
v_gene: TRBV7-8; j_gene: TRBJ1-2; abundance: .; d_gene: TRBD1; CDR3nt: TGTGCCAGCAGCTCGACAGGGGGGGCTAACTATGGCTACACCTTC; CDR3aa: CASSSTGGANYGYTF
v_gene: TRBV2; j_gene: TRBJ2-5; abundance: .; d_gene: .; CDR3nt: TGTGCCAGCAGGCAAGAGACCCAGTACTTC; CDR3aa: CASRQETQYF
v_gene: TRBV29-1; j_gene: TRBJ2-7; abundance: .; d_gene: TRBD2; CDR3nt: TGCAGCGCCCAAGGGACTAGCGGGGGGGGCAACTACGAGCAGTACTTC; CDR3aa: CSAQGTSGGGNYEQYF
v_gene: TRBV14; j_gene: TRBJ2-5; abundance: .; d_gene: .; CDR3nt: TGTGCCAGCAGCCGAACGTCTAGCGCGGAGACCCAGTACTTC; CDR3aa: CASSRTSSAETQYF
v_gene: TRBV28; j_gene: TRBJ2-7; abundance: once; d_gene: .; CDR3nt: TGTGCCAGCAGTTTAAGAGGGACCTCCTACGAGCAGTACTTC; CDR3aa: CASSLRGTSYEQYF
v_gene: TRBV30; j_gene: TRBJ2-2; abundance: .; d_gene: .; CDR3nt: TGTGCCTGGAGTGTACTCGGGGAGCTGTTTTTT; CDR3aa: CAWSVLGELFF
v_gene: TRBV24-1; j_gene: TRBJ2-5; abundance: .; d_gene: .; CDR3nt: TGTGCCACCCGCGGTCCTGACAGGGAGGGAGAGACCCAGTACTTC; CDR3aa: CATRGPDREGETQYF
v_gene: TRBV19; j_gene: TRBJ2-1; abundance: .; d_gene: TRBD2; CDR3nt: TGTGCCAGTAGTATGGGTAGCGGGAGGGCCGGTGAGCAGTTCTTC; CDR3aa: CASSMGSGRAGEQFF
v_gene: TRBV30; j_gene: TRBJ2-6; abundance: .; d_gene: .; CDR3nt: TGTGCCTGGAGTGAGGGAGGAAGGGGGGCCAACGTCCTGACTTTC; CDR3aa: CAWSEGGRGANVLTF
v_gene: TRBV21-1; j_gene: TRBJ2-1; abundance: .; d_gene: .; CDR3nt: TGTGCCAGCAGCAACGGAGGGCTAGCGGGGGCTAATGAGCAGTTCTTC; CDR3aa: CASSNGGLAGANEQFF
v_gene: TRBV3-1/TRBV3-2; j_gene: TRBJ2-6; abundance: .; d_gene: .; CDR3nt: TGTGCCAGCAGCCAAGGCCGGGCTGGGGCCAACGTCCTGACTTTC; CDR3aa: CASSQGRAGANVLTF
v_gene: TRBV29-1; j_gene: TRBJ2-7; abundance: .; d_gene: .; CDR3nt: TGCAGCGTTGCGGGGAGCTCCAAATACGAGCAGTACTTC; CDR3aa: CSVAGSSKYEQYF
v_gene: TRBV5-1; j_gene: TRBJ2-1; abundance: .; d_gene: TRBD2; CDR3nt: TGCGCCAGCAGCTACGGGGGGAATCAGCACAATGAGCAGTTCTTC; CDR3aa: CASSYGGNQHNEQFF
v_gene: TRBV5-6; j_gene: TRBJ2-5; abundance: once; d_gene: TRBD1; CDR3nt: TGTGCCAGCAGTTACCCCGGGACAGGGGGTGGTGAGACCCAGTACTTC; CDR3aa: CASSYPGTGGGETQYF
v_gene: TRBV28; j_gene: TRBJ1-5; abundance: .; d_gene: TRBD1; CDR3nt: TGTGCCAGCGGAAATCTAGACAGGGGTCGCAATCAGCCCCAGCATTTT; CDR3aa: CASGNLDRGRNQPQHF
v_gene: TRBV6-2/TRBV6-3; j_gene: TRBJ1-5; abundance: .; d_gene: .; CDR3nt: TGTGCCAGCAGTTCCGATTATTCTTCCAATCAGCCCCAGCATTTT; CDR3aa: CASSSDYSSNQPQHF
v_gene: TRBV7-9; j_gene: TRBJ2-1; abundance: .; d_gene: .; CDR3nt: TGTGCCAGCAGCCCGCCGGGCAATGAGCAGTTCTTC; CDR3aa: CASSPPGNEQFF
v_gene: TRBV6-1; j_gene: TRBJ2-1; abundance: .; d_gene: TRBD2; CDR3nt: TGTGCCAGCAGTGAAGGTCTAGCGGGCAATGAGCAGTTCTTC; CDR3aa: CASSEGLAGNEQFF
v_gene: TRBV5-1; j_gene: TRBJ1-5; abundance: .; d_gene: TRBD1; CDR3nt: TGCGCCAGCAGCGAGACAGGGAGCAATCAGCCCCAGCATTTT; CDR3aa: CASSETGSNQPQHF
v_gene: TRBV4-1; j_gene: TRBJ2-2; abundance: once; d_gene: .; CDR3nt: TGCGCCAGCAGCTCCCTGGGGCGGAACACCGGGGAGCTGTTTTTT; CDR3aa: CASSSLGRNTGELFF